The 23 T cell receptor beta chains in this list originate from one sample, sequenced in a study of technical replicates of blood from a handful of donors (dated by TCRdb to about 2017). Library generation was performed with the immunoSEQ multiplex PCR assay. Not all clones reach the TCRdb copy of this immuneACCESS table, which keeps in-frame sequences only. Checked studies attribute under half of the gap to unresolved V genes and leave the rest unexplained. The sample table lists more than 90,000 clones, about 95% of them with a count of one. The ten largest account for 0.34% of the sample. Sample: T cells isolated from PBMCs. The source is a human donor in good health.

The chain recombines TRBV30 with TRBJ2-7, with D perhaps matching TRBD1 (6 bases). The V and J ends lost 0 bases and 11 bases respectively, with 17 bases between them. CDR3 length: 13 residues. CDR1 is GTSNPN, CDR2 SVGIG, per germline (reference sequence). CDR3 nucleotide sequence: TGTGCCTGGAGTGTTGCGACAGGTAGATTAGAGTACTTC. It codes for CAWSVATGRLEYF.

The sample holds a few counts of this clone. The chain links TRBV19 to TRBJ1-1, with a weak D call TRBD1 (5 bases). The CDR3 length is 12 residues. Germline-derived CDR1 and CDR2 are LNHDA and SQIVND (reference sequence). Trimming removed 5 bases from V and 5 bases from J, with 9 bases in between. CDR3 sequence reads: CASSLRGTEAFF. The CDR3 bases are TGTGCCAGTAGTCTCCGGGGGACTGAAGCTTTCTTT.

This clone was seen just once. The chain employs TRBV10-3 and TRBJ1-1, with TRBD1 as a possible D gene (6 bases). CDR1 is ENHRY, CDR2 SYGVKD, per germline. With 3 bases removed from V and 6 bases from J, the gap between germline ends came to 11 bases. The CDR3 covers 13 residues. CDR3 DNA: TGTGCCATCAGTGATGCAGGGGTCCCTGAAGCTTTCTTT. It yields the protein CAISDAGVPEAFF.

The chain employs TRBV19 and TRBJ2-2; D might be TRBD2 (6 bases). Germline V CDR1 and CDR2: LNHDA, SQIVND (reference sequence). The V gene lost 3 bases and the J gene lost 5 bases, with 10 bases spanning the gap. The CDR3 contains 14 residues. The CDR3, as DNA: TGTGCCAGTAGTATGGCGGCGGGGACCGGGGAGCTGTTTTTT. Amino acid sequence: CASSMAAGTGELFF.

This clone was seen only once. The chain employs TRBV29-1 and TRBJ2-1; no firm D call. In germline, CDR1 is SQVTM, CDR2 ANQGSEA. The V and J ends lost 5 bases and 6 bases respectively, with 8 bases between them. CDR3 size: 11 residues. CDR3 amino acids: CSVLSPNEQFF. The CDR3 DNA follows: TGCAGCGTTCTCAGTCCCAATGAGCAGTTCTTC.

The J gene is TRBJ2-7, the V gene TRBV29-1; 7 bases line up with TRBD2. The ends lost 5 bases at V and 0 bases at J; junction bases unmatched: 7. Germline values: CDR1 SQVTM, CDR2 ANQGSEA. This CDR3 contains 14 residues. As DNA, the CDR3 is TGCAGCGTTACATGGGACTACACCTCCTACGAGCAGTACTTC. This gives the protein CSVTWDYTSYEQYF.

The chain recombines TRBV12-5 with TRBJ2-1, with 7 bases identical to TRBD2. CDR1 LGHNT and CDR2 FRNRAP come from the germline V gene. This CDR3 has 14 residues. V gave up 5 bases and J gave up 7 bases; unmatched junction bases: 8. The CDR3 spells CASGPRLAVNEQFF. DNA for the CDR3: TGTGCTAGTGGTCCTAGACTAGCAGTAAATGAGCAGTTCTTC.

This clone occurred once. V gene TRBV30 combines with J gene TRBJ2-5, with TRBD2 identical over 9 bases. CDR1 and CDR2 (germline): GTSNPN, SVGIG (reference sequence). This CDR3 has 15 residues. Trimming at V came to 2 bases and at J to 4 bases, leaving 8 bases not matched to a gene. CDR3 nucleotides: TGTGCCTGGAGTCTATTAGCGGGAGAGGGAGAGACCCAGTACTTC. As protein: CAWSLLAGEGETQYF.

J is TRBJ1-2 and V is TRBV10-3; no firm D call. The CDR3 contains 14 residues. V dropped 3 bases and J dropped 8 bases, with 16 bases sitting between them. Germline assignment: CDR1 ENHRY and CDR2 SYGVKD. CDR3 protein: CAISEGEGMRGYTF. In nucleotides, the CDR3 is TGTGCCATCAGTGAAGGAGAGGGTATGAGAGGCTACACCTTC.

The chain is built from TRBV19 and TRBJ2-3; 8 nucleotides agree with TRBD1. The V and J ends lost 8 bases and 2 bases, in that order; junction bases with no gene match: 3. This CDR3 has 13 residues. CDR1 LNHDA and CDR2 SQIVND come from the germline V gene (reference sequence). The CDR3, as DNA: TGTGCCAGTCAGGGACAGGCCACAGATACGCAGTATTTT. It is translated as CASQGQATDTQYF. Using reference TRBV19 and TRBJ2-3 for the parts outside the CDR3, the full variable domain is DGGITQSPKYLFRKEGQNVTLSCEQNLNHDAMYWYRQDPGQGLRLIYYSQIVNDFQKGDIAEGYSVSREKKESFPLTVTSAQKNPTAFYLCASQGQATDTQYFGPGTRLTVL.

This clone occurred once. The chain recombines TRBV10-1 with TRBJ2-3; 7 positions match TRBD2. The V gene's germline CDR1 is WNHNN and CDR2 SYGVQD (reference sequence). The CDR3 contains 15 residues. V was clipped by 3 bases and J by 2 bases; unmatched bases: 5. CDR3 bases: TGCGCCAGCAGTGACGGGGGGACCCCCACAGATACGCAGTATTTT. As protein: CASSDGGTPTDTQYF.

The J gene is TRBJ1-2, the V gene TRBV28; D is uncertain. The V end lost 3 bases, the J end lost 1 base, and 9 bases lay between the germline ends. The CDR3 is 14 amino acids. Germline CDR1 MDHEN, CDR2 SYDVKM. CDR3: CASSFRQRNYGYTF. CDR3 bases: TGTGCCAGCAGTTTCCGACAACGTAACTATGGCTACACCTTC.

The J gene is TRBJ1-1, the V gene TRBV29-1; D is possibly TRBD1 (5 bases). This CDR3 has 12 residues. V gave up 7 bases and J gave up 1 base, with 10 bases separating them. Germline loops: CDR1 SQVTM, CDR2 ANQGSEA. The chain's CDR3 is CSAYTGNTEAFF. For the CDR3, the DNA is TGCAGCGCGTATACAGGGAACACTGAAGCTTTCTTT.

In DNA form, the CDR3 reads TGTGCCAGCAGCCCGGGACACTACGAGCAGTACTTC. Protein product: CASSPGHYEQYF. The chain has TRBV13 and TRBJ2-7; D may be TRBD1 (6 bases). CDR1 and CDR2 (germline): PRHDT, FYEKMQ (reference sequence). Between the trimmed V and J ends, which lost 5 bases and 3 bases, there was a span of 8 bases. The CDR3 totals 12 residues.

The chain recombines TRBV7-9 with TRBJ2-3; D might be TRBD2 (5 bases). Germline values: CDR1 SEHNR, CDR2 FQNEAQ (reference sequence). V lost 5 bases and J lost 5, with 8 bases in between. The CDR3 contains 12 residues. The CDR3 DNA sequence: TGTGCCAGCAGCCTAAGCGGAGATACGCAGTATTTT. This sequence encodes CASSLSGDTQYF. Full variable domain (rest looked up from reference TRBV7-9 and TRBJ2-3): DTGVSQNPRHKITKRGQNVTFRCDPISEHNRLYWYRQTLGQGPEFLTYFQNEAQLEKSRLLSDRFSAERPKGSFSTLEIQRTEQGDSAMYLCASSLSGDTQYFGPGTRLTVL.

The chain couples TRBV11-2 to TRBJ1-2, with D hard to call. Germline V CDR1 and CDR2: SGHAT, FQNNGV. The CDR3 has 15 residues. Trimming shortened V by 2 bases and J by 3 bases, and 13 bases separated the two germline ends. CDR3 nucleotides: TGTGCCAGCAGCTTATTATTGGAGCCCTACTATGGCTACACCTTC. Translation: CASSLLLEPYYGYTF.

Concerning this clone: This clone may be a read error of a much larger clone one base away. V and J are TRBV6-6 and TRBJ2-5, with 11 positions matching TRBD2. Per germline, CDR1 MNHNY and CDR2 SVGAGI (reference sequence). V lost 7 bases and J lost 3; bases outside the gene matches: 7. The CDR3 length is 15 residues. CDR3 sequence: CASTMASGGKETQYF. CDR3 nucleotides: TGTGCCAGCACTATGGCTAGCGGGGGGAAAGAGACCCAGTACTTC.

This clone was recorded a few times. The chain couples TRBV5-1 to TRBJ1-1; unclear D gene. CDR3 length: 12 residues. The V end lost 0 bases, the J end lost 8 bases, and 8 bases lay between the germline ends. Germline CDR1 and CDR2: SGHRS and YFSETQ. The chain's CDR3 is CASSLVGWEAFF. As DNA, the CDR3 is TGCGCCAGCAGCTTGGTCGGGTGGGAAGCTTTCTTT. Together with reference TRBV5-1 and TRBJ1-1, the CDR3 gives the full variable domain: KAGVTQTPRYLIKTRGQQVTLSCSPISGHRSVSWYQQTPGQGLQFLFEYFSETQRNKGNFPGRFSGRQFSNSRSEMNVSTLELGDSALYLCASSLVGWEAFFGQGTRLTVV.

The V call is TRBV27, the J call TRBJ2-1; 10 bases map to TRBD2. This CDR3 contains 17 residues. Germline V gene data show CDR1 as MNHEY and CDR2 as SMNVEV (reference sequence). The V and J ends lost 7 bases and 0 bases, in that order; junction bases with no gene match: 9. For the CDR3, the DNA is TGTGCCAGCACATCTAGCGGGAGTATGGTCTCCTACAATGAGCAGTTCTTC. It codes for CASTSSGSMVSYNEQFF.

The chain recombines TRBV9 with TRBJ2-1; 7 positions agree with TRBD2. Trimming took 2 bases from V and 13 from J; bases not matched to a gene: 9. The germline CDR1 and CDR2 sequences are SGDLS and YYNGEE. The CDR3 consists of 13 residues. The CDR3 here is CASSVAGTTEQFF. The CDR3 coding sequence is TGTGCCAGCAGCGTTGCCGGGACTACCGAACAGTTCTTC.

This chain links TRBV11-2 with TRBJ1-3; 7 positions match TRBD1. Germline trimming cut 5 bases from V and 4 bases from J; bases unmatched to any gene: 8. CDR3 length: 15 amino acids. CDR1 and CDR2 (germline): SGHAT, FQNNGV. CDR3 in DNA: TGTGCCAGCAGCCAGGCCAGGGGGAGCGGAAACACCATATATTTT. Translated: CASSQARGSGNTIYF.

The chain joins TRBV30 to TRBJ2-1; D is possibly TRBD1 (5 bases). CDR1 GTSNPN and CDR2 SVGIG come from the germline V gene (reference sequence). V lost 5 bases and J lost 8, with 13 bases in between. The CDR3 is 12 amino acids. The CDR3 DNA follows: TGTGCCTGGGCCTCAGGGTTCGATGAGCAGTTCTTC. It codes for CAWASGFDEQFF.

The chain joins TRBV7-2 to TRBJ2-7, with 13 bases aligning to TRBD2. This CDR3 has 16 amino acids. Germline loops: CDR1 SGHTA, CDR2 FQGNSA. Unmatched junction bases numbered 6, after V lost 4 bases and J lost 3 bases. This CDR3 is CASSSEGTSGIYEQYF. The CDR3 DNA reads as TGTGCCAGCAGCTCCGAGGGGACTAGCGGGATCTACGAGCAGTACTTC.